The present T cell receptor (beta chain) was sequenced within a study of radiation and T cells in renal cell carcinoma. Study background: Nephrectomy followed 15 Gy stereotactic body radiation by 4 weeks.

TCRdb's copy holds only in-frame clones and misses some; the assay was immunoSEQ multiplex PCR. This table has about 59,000 clones, approximately 80% appearing once. Time point given: baseline pretreatment blood. Treatment: 15 Gy SBRT to primary tumor, nephrectomy 4 weeks later. Trimming shortened V by 2 bases and J by 6 bases, and 6 bases separated the two germline ends. This CDR3 has 12 residues. Germline V gene sequence: CDR1 SGHVS, CDR2 FNYEAQ. Note on this clone: Its antigen is unknown.

The study's findings and limits: No pretreatment tumor biopsies were available for baseline clonotypes. In blood, top tumor clones expanded by 2 weeks, shrinking by 4.

The V gene is TRBV7-6, the J gene TRBJ2-3; the D is unclear. Source: blood, taken from a patient whose treatment included radiotherapy and nephrectomy. The receptor comes from a man aged 60 to 75 with renal cell carcinoma. The CDR3 is CASSLQADTQYF. The DNA of the CDR3 is TGTGCCAGCAGCTTACAGGCGGATACGCAGTATTTT.